This TCR beta chain was retrieved from a study of blood T cell repertoires in COVID-19. Study background: Italy, Spain and the United States were the sources of the convalescent and acute COVID-19 samples.

TCRdb's copy holds only in-frame clones and misses some; the assay was immunoSEQ multiplex PCR. The table records some 100,000 clones, approximately 90% of them present only once. Germline lookup yields CDR1 LNHDA and CDR2 SQIVND (reference sequence). The length of the CDR3 is 17 residues. V trimming: 5 bases; J trimming: 8 bases; junction bases outside the gene matches: 18. Sequenced sample: peripheral blood. The clonotype originates from a man aged 50 to 60 with acute or convalescent COVID-19. The rearrangement joins TRBV19 to TRBJ1-2; TRBD1 matches 9 bases. In nucleotides, the CDR3 is TGTGCCAGTAGTCGTCCCGGGACAGGGACCGGCTTTCGGGGCTACACCTTC. Protein product: CASSRPGTGTGFRGYTF.